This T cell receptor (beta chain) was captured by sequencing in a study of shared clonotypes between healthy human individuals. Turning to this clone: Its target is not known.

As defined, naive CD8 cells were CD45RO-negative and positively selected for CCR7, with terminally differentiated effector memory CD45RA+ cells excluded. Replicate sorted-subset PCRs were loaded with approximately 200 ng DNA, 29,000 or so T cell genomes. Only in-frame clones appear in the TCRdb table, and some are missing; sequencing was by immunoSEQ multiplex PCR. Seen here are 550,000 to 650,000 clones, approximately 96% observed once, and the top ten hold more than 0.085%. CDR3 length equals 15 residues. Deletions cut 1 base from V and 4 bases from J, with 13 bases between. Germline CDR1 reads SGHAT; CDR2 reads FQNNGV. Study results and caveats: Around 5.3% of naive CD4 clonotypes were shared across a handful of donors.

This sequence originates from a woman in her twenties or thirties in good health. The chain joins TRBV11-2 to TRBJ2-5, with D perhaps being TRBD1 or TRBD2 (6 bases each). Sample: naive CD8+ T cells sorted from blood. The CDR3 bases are TGTGCCAGCAGCTTAGCCCCGACGGGGGCAGAGACCCAGTACTTC. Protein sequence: CASSLAPTGAETQYF.